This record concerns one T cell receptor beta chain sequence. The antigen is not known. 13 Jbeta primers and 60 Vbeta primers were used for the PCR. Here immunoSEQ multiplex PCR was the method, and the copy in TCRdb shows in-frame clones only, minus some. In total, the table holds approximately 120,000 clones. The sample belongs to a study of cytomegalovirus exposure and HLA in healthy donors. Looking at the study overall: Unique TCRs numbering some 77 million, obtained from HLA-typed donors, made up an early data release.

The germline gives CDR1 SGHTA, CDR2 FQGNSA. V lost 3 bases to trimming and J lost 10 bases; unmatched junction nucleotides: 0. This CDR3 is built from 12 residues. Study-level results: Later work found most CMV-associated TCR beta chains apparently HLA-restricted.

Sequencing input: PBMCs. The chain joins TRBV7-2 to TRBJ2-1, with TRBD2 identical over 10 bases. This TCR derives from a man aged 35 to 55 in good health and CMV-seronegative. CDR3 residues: CASSFSGREQFF. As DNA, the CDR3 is TGTGCCAGCAGCTTTAGCGGGAGGGAGCAGTTCTTC.